This T cell receptor beta chain was sequenced during a study of brain T cells in children with intractable seizures. Study findings and constraints: Pre- and post-surgery blood differed in depth, so pre-surgery absences may be undersampling. Only CDR3 sequence similarity suggested viral specificity, without known HCMV serostatus.

As regards this clone: The antigen is undetermined.

Surgery cases with the highest brain T cell transcript signatures were chosen for sequencing. Pre-surgery treatment included at least one anti-epileptic drug. The germline V and J ends were trimmed by 11 bases and 6 bases, with 16 bases remaining between them. CDR1 is MRHNA and CDR2 is SNTAGT in the germline V gene. The CDR3 runs 13 residues. The table came from immunoSEQ multiplex PCR; TCRdb's copy has only in-frame clones and leaves some out. Of fewer than 50,000 clones detected, 90% appear once; the ten largest clones hold approximately 6%. The chain recombines TRBV6-4 with TRBJ2-2, with D perhaps matching TRBD1 (6 bases). The sample consisted of peripheral blood, taken at surgery. The receptor comes from a girl aged 2 to 9 with tuberous sclerosis and intractable seizures. The CDR3 region is CAGTTGRAGELFF. CDR3 nucleotides: TGTGCCGGAACGACAGGTAGGGCCGGGGAGCTGTTTTTT.